This T cell receptor (beta chain) was recovered during a study of shared clonotypes between healthy human individuals. Study-wide results and caveats: Clonotypes shared by all four donors outscored non-shared clonotypes in generation probability. Among the subsets, naive ones generally showed larger estimated richness than memory ones.

The length of the CDR3 is 13 residues. Trimming removed 3 bases from V and 4 bases from J, with 9 bases in between. Subsets obtained from CD4+ cells comprised CD45RA+ naive and CD45RA-negative memory cells. To note about this clone: Its antigen is not identified.

The DNA input per sorted-subset replicate PCR was 150 to 200 ng, corresponding to roughly 31,000 T cell genomes. Repertoires were generated with immunoSEQ multiplex PCR, while TCRdb's copy carries only in-frame clones and drops some. The table records roughly 500,000 clones, around 96% of them present only once. Sequencing was carried out using naive CD4+ T cells sorted from blood. Subset defined: CD45RA+ positively selected. The chain links TRBV23-1 to TRBJ1-1; the D gene is possibly TRBD1 (6 bases). TRBV23-1 is placed among ORFs of uncertain function. This TCR was sampled from a woman aged 30 to 39 in good health. The CDR3 is CASSHKGGTEAFF. CDR3 DNA: TGCGCCAGCAGTCATAAGGGGGGCACTGAAGCTTTCTTT.